This record looks at one T cell receptor beta chain sequence and its context. Its antigen is still unknown. The source of the sample is a study of cytomegalovirus exposure and HLA in healthy donors. Notes on the study in general: According to the study, some 160 TCR beta chains were cytomegalovirus-associated. High sensitivity and specificity were reportedly achieved when the classifier diagnosed cytomegalovirus status. Clusters of TCRs from the first cohort tended to co-occur in the 100 to 150 validation repertoires (as a later analysis found).

The donors were part of the validation cohort, which consisted of about 130 subjects and was separate from the first cohort of 600 to 850 subjects. Method: immunoSEQ multiplex PCR; TCRdb's copy keeps in-frame clones and lacks some. The sample lists 55,000 to 75,000 clones, 90% to 95% occurring once. The TCR comes from a man between 18 and 35 years old in good health and CMV-seropositive. Sequences were obtained from PBMCs.

CDR3 loop: CASSPRMFSGSASYNEQFF. The CDR3 DNA is TGTGCCAGCAGTCCGAGAATGTTTAGCGGGAGTGCGTCCTACAATGAGCAGTTCTTC. The V and J genes are TRBV28 and TRBJ2-1, with 9 bases that match TRBD2. The J segment lost 1 base and the V segment lost 5 bases, leaving 15 bases of the junction unmatched. This CDR3 has 19 amino acids. The germline V gene encodes CDR1 MDHEN and CDR2 SYDVKM.